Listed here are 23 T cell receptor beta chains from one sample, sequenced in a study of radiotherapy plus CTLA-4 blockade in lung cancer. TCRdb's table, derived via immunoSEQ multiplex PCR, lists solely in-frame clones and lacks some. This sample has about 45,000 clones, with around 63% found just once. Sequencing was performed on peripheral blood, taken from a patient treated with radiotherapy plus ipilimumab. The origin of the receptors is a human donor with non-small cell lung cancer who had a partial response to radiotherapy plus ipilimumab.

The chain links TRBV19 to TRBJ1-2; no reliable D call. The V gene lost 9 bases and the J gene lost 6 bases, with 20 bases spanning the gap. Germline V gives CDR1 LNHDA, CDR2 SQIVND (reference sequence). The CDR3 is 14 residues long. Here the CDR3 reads CASLPSSRRDGYTF. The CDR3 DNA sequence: TGTGCCAGCCTACCGAGCTCTCGTCGGGATGGCTACACCTTC. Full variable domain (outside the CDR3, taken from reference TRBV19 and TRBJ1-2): DGGITQSPKYLFRKEGQNVTLSCEQNLNHDAMYWYRQDPGQGLRLIYYSQIVNDFQKGDIAEGYSVSREKKESFPLTVTSAQKNPTAFYLCASLPSSRRDGYTFGSGTRLTVV.

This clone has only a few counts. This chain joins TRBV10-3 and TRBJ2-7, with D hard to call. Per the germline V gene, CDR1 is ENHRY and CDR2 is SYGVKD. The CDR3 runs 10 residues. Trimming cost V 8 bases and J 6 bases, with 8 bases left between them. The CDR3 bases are TGTGCCATCCCAACGGGCGAGCAGTACTTC. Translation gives CAIPTGEQYF.

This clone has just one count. The CDR3 DNA reads TGTGCCTGGAGTGGGGGCCTCACAGATACGCAGTATTTT. It codes for CAWSGGLTDTQYF. The V and J genes are TRBV30 and TRBJ2-3, with a tentative D call TRBD1 (5 bases). Trimming shortened V by 1 base and J by 2 bases, and 7 bases separated the two germline ends. The CDR3 is made up of 13 amino acids. In germline, CDR1 is GTSNPN, CDR2 SVGIG (reference sequence).

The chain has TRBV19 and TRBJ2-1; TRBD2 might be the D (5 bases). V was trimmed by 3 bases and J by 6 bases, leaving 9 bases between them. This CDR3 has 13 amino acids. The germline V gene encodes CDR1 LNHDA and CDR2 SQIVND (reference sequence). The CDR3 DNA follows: TGTGCCAGTAGTATTGGTGCGGGCAATGAGCAGTTCTTC. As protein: CASSIGAGNEQFF.

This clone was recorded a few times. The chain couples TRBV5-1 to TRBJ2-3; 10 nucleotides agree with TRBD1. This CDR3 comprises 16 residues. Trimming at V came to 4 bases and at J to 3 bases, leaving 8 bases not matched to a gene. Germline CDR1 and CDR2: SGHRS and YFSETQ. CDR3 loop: CASSHMTGGETDTQYF. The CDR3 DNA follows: TGCGCCAGCAGCCACATGACAGGGGGCGAAACAGATACGCAGTATTTT.

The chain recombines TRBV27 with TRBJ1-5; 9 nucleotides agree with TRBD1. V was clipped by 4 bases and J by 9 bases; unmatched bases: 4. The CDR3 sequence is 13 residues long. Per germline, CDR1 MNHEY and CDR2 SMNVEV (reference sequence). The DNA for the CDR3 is TGTGCCAGCAGTTCGGACAGGGGACGGCCCCAGCATTTT. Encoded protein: CASSSDRGRPQHF.

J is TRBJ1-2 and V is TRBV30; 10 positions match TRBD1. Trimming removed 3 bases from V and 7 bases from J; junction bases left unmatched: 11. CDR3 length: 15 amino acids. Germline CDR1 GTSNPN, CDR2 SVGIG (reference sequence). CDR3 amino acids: CAWSPLDRGRGGYTF. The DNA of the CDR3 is TGTGCCTGGAGCCCCTTGGACAGGGGGAGAGGTGGCTACACCTTC.

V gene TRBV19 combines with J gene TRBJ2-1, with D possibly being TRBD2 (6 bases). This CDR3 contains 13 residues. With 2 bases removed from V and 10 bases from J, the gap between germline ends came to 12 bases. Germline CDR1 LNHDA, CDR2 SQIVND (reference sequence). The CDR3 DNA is TGTGCCAGTAGTATAACTGGAGGGATGGAGCAGTTCTTC. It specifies CASSITGGMEQFF. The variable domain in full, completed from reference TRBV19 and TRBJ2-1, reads DGGITQSPKYLFRKEGQNVTLSCEQNLNHDAMYWYRQDPGQGLRLIYYSQIVNDFQKGDIAEGYSVSREKKESFPLTVTSAQKNPTAFYLCASSITGGMEQFFGPGTRLTVL.

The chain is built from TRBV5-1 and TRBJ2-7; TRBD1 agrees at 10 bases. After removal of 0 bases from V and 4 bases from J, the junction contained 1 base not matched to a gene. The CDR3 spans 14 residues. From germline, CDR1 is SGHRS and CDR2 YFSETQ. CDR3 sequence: CASSLGQGAYEQYF. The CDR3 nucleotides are TGCGCCAGCAGCTTGGGACAGGGGGCGTACGAGCAGTACTTC.

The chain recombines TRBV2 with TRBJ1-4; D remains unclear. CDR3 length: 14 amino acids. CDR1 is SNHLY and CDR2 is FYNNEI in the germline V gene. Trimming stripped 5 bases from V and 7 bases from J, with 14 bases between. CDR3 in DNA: TGTGCCAGCAGTCTCAAGGTCCTAGGTGAAAAACTGTTTTTT. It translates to CASSLKVLGEKLFF.

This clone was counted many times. The CDR3 DNA reads TGCGCCAGCAGCTTGTCCCTTATGACAGGGACTAATGAAAAACTGTTTTTT. This codes for CASSLSLMTGTNEKLFF. This chain connects TRBV5-1 to TRBJ1-4, with 7 bases fitting TRBD1. In germline, CDR1 is SGHRS, CDR2 YFSETQ. Germline trimming cut 1 base from V and 2 bases from J; bases unmatched to any gene: 8. The CDR3 extends over 17 amino acids.

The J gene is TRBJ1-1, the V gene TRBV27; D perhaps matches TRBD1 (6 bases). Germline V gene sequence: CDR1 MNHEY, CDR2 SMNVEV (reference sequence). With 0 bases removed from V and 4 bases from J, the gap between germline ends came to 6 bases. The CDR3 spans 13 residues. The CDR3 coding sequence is TGTGCCAGCAGTTTATCGGGGGCCACTGAAGCTTTCTTT. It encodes CASSLSGATEAFF.

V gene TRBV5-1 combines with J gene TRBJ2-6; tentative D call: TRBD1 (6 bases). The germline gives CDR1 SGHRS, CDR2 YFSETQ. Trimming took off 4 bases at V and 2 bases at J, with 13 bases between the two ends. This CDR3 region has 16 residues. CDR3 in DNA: TGCGCCAGCAGCCCACAGGGATTCCCTGGGGCCAACGTCCTGACTTTC. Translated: CASSPQGFPGANVLTF. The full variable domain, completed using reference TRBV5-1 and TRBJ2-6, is KAGVTQTPRYLIKTRGQQVTLSCSPISGHRSVSWYQQTPGQGLQFLFEYFSETQRNKGNFPGRFSGRQFSNSRSEMNVSTLELGDSALYLCASSPQGFPGANVLTFGAGSRLTVL.

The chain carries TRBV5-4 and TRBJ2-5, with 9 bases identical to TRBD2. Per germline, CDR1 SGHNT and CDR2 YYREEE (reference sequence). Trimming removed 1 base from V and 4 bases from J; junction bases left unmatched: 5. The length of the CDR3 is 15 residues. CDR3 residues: CASSLFAGGVETQYF. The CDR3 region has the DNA TGTGCCAGCAGCTTGTTCGCGGGGGGGGTAGAGACCCAGTACTTC.

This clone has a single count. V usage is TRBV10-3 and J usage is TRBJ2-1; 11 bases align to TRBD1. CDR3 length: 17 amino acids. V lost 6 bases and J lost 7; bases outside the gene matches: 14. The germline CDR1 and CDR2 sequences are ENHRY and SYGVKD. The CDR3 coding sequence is TGTGCCATCAGCGCACTACTTAGGACAGGGGGCTTAAATGAGCAGTTCTTC. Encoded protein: CAISALLRTGGLNEQFF.

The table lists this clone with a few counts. The CDR3 here is CASSLASGGPYEQYF. The CDR3 DNA is TGCGCCAGCAGCTTGGCGAGCGGAGGGCCCTACGAGCAGTACTTC. The chain joins TRBV5-1 to TRBJ2-7; possibly TRBD2 for D (6 bases). In germline, CDR1 is SGHRS, CDR2 YFSETQ. The CDR3 extends over 15 amino acids. The germline V and J ends were trimmed by 0 bases and 2 bases, with 12 bases remaining between them.

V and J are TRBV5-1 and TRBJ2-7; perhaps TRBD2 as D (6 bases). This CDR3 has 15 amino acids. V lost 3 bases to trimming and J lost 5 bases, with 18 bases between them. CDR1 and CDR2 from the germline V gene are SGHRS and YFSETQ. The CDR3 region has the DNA TGCGCCAGCAGCTCCCTAGGGCTAGCGAGGGACGAGCAGTACTTC. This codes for CASSSLGLARDEQYF.

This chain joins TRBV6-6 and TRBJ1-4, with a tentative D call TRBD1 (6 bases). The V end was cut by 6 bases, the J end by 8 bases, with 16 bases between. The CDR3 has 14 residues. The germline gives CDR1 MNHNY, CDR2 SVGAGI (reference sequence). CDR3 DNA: TGTGCCAGCAGGACAGGTGGGGTCCTGGAAAAACTGTTTTTT. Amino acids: CASRTGGVLEKLFF.

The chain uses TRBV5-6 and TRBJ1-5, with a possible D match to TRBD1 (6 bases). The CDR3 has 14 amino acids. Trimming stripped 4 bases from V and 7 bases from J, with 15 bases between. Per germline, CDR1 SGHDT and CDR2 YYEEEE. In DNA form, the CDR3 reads TGTGCCAGCAGCCAAGGGACACTAGACCAGCCCCAGCATTTT. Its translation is CASSQGTLDQPQHF.

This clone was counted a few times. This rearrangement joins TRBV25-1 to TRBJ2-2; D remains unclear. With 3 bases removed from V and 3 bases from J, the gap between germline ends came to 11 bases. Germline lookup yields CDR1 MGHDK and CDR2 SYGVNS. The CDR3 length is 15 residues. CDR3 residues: CASSDWSDHTGELFF. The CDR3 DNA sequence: TGTGCCAGCAGTGACTGGAGCGACCACACCGGGGAGCTGTTTTTT.

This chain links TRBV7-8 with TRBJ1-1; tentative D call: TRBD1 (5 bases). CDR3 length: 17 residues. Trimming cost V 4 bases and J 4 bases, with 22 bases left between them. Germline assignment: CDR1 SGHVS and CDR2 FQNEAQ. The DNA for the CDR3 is TGTGCCAGCAGCTGGCAGGGAAATATTCTTAGGGGCACTGAAGCTTTCTTT. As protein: CASSWQGNILRGTEAFF.

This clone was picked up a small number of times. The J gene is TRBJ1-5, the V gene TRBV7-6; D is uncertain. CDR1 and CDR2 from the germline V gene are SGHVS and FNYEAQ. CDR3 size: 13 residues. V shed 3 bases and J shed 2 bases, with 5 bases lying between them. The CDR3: CASSLRGNQPQHF. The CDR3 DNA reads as TGTGCCAGCAGCTTGCGTGGCAATCAGCCCCAGCATTTT.

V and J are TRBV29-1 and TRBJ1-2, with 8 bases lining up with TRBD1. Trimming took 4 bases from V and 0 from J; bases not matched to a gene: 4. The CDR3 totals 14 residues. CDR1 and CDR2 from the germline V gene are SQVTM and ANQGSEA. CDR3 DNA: TGCAGCGTTGGTGGGGGACAGGCTAACTATGGCTACACCTTC. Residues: CSVGGGQANYGYTF.